This TCR beta chain was retrieved from a study of T-cell reconstitution after alpha-beta-depleted transplantation in children. Study results and limitations: Surviving recipient T cells and intrathymic progenitors accounted for some patients' high TCRbeta diversity at day 60. Two months or so post-transplant, alpha-beta T cells reportedly derived from several hundred expanded graft clones. The authors attributed T-cell counts and diversity one year after transplant mostly to newly produced T cells.

Worth noting for this clonotype: Its specificity is not known.

Germline V gene lookup returns CDR1 SGHRS and CDR2 YFSETQ. This CDR3 contains 14 residues. The V and J ends lost 1 base and 2 bases, in that order; junction bases with no gene match: 3. Construction of the TCRbeta library involved unique molecular identifiers. TCRdb re-called the PCR reads through MiXCR, storing one row per CDR3 protein. The repertoire holds approximately 50,000 distinct CDR3 sequences, with 5% to 6.5% as singletons. The origin of this receptor is a female patient aged 2-9 years who had a stem cell transplant for aplastic anemia, so the T cells may come from the graft donor. This chain connects TRBV5-1 to TRBJ2-7; 7 bases are shared with TRBD2. Sequences were derived from PBMCs, mostly from graft donor cells, sampled 60 days after TCRalphabeta/CD19-depleted stem cell transplant. The chain's CDR3 is CASSLSGGAYEQYF. The CDR3 DNA follows: TGCGCCAGCAGCTTGTCGGGGGGAGCCTACGAGCAGTACTTC.